This paragraph reports one T cell receptor (beta chain). The data originate from a study of blood T cell repertoires in COVID-19. Assay: immunoSEQ multiplex PCR; the TCRdb copy retains only in-frame clones and omits some. This table holds some 48,000 clones, approximately 88% found once. The CDR3 runs to 20 residues. Trimming took 3 bases from V and 3 from J, leaving 29 bases between them. The germline gives CDR1 MDHEN, CDR2 SYDVKM. The sample taken for sequencing was peripheral blood. The V and J genes are TRBV28 and TRBJ2-5, with D possibly matching TRBD1 (6 bases). The sequence was collected from a human donor in a cohort sampled during active COVID-19. For the CDR3, the DNA is TGTGCCAGCAGTTTTAGTCAGGGGCGCTGGGGACACCAAACCAAAGAGACCCAGTACTTC. It yields the protein CASSFSQGRWGHQTKETQYF.